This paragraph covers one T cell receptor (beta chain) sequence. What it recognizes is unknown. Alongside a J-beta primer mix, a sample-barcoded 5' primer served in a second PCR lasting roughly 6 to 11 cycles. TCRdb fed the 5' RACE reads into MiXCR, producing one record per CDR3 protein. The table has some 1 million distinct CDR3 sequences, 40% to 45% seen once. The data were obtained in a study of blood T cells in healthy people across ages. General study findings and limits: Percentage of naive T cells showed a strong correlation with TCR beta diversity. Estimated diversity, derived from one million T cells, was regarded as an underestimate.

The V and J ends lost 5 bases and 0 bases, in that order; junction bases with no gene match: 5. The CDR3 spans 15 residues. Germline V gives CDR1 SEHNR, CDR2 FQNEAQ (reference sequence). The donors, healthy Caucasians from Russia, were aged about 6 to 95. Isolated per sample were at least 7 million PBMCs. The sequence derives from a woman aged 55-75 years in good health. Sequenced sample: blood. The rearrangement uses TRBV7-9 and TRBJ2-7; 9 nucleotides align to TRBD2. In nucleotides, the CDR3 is TGTGCCAGCAGCCTTTCGCGGGAGGGCTCCTACGAGCAGTACTTC. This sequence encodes CASSLSREGSYEQYF. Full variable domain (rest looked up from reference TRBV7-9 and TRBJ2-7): DTGVSQNPRHKITKRGQNVTFRCDPISEHNRLYWYRQTLGQGPEFLTYFQNEAQLEKSRLLSDRFSAERPKGSFSTLEIQRTEQGDSAMYLCASSLSREGSYEQYFGPGTRLTVT.